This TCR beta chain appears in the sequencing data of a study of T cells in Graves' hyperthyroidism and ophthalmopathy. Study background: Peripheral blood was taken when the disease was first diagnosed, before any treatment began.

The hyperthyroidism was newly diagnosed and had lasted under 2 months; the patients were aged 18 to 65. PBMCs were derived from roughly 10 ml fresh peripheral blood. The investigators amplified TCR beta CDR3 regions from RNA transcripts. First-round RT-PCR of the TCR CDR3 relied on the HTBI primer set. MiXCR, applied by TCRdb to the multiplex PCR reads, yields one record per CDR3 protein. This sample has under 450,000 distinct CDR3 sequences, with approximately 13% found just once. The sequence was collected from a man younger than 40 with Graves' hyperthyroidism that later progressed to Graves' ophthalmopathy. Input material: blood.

CDR3 bases: TGTGCCATCAGTGAGTCCGGAAGTAGGGATACGCAGTATTTT. It encodes CAISESGSRDTQYF. This chain uses TRBV10-3 with TRBJ2-3; the D is unclear. Trimming took off 0 bases at V and 6 bases at J, with 10 bases between the two ends. The CDR3 totals 14 residues. Germline V gene sequence: CDR1 ENHRY, CDR2 SYGVKD.